This TCR beta chain was found in a study of shared clonotypes between healthy human individuals. J was trimmed by 0 bases and V by 0 bases; bases with no gene match: 2. CDR1 is KGHSH and CDR2 is LQKENI in the germline V gene. The CDR3 runs to 16 residues. Worth noting for this clone: Distinct nucleotide sequences in the sample also encode this CDR3.

TCRdb keeps only in-frame clones here, not all; method: immunoSEQ multiplex PCR. The data contain roughly 1.5 million clones, 95% to 99% of them singletons. V is TRBV18 and J is TRBJ2-4, with 7 bases matching TRBD2. The sequence was collected from a man aged 25 to 45 in good health. Sequencing used naive CD4+ T cells sorted from blood. Stated subset: CD45RA+ positively selected. The CDR3 is CASSPPGGLAKNIQYF. The CDR3, as DNA: TGTGCCAGCTCACCACCGGGAGGGTTAGCCAAAAACATTCAGTACTTC.